The T cell receptor beta chain described here comes from a study of CD8+CD57+ T cells in acquired aplastic anemia. The study profiled TCR beta VDJ and CDR3 using genomic DNA as template. MiXCR was run by TCRdb on the reads, yielding one entry per CDR3 protein. The profile shows more than 250,000 distinct CDR3 sequences, roughly three fifths of them singletons. V was shortened by 6 bases and J by 3 bases, with 21 bases between the two germline ends. Germline CDR1 reads ENHRY; CDR2 reads SYGVKD. The CDR3 contains 16 residues. This rearrangement joins TRBV10-3 to TRBJ2-7; D uncertain. The clonotype originates from a human donor with severe aplastic anemia or a healthy control (not recorded which). Sequencing input: sorted CD4+, CD8+, or CD8+CD57+ T cells (not recorded which) from PBMCs. The CDR3 DNA follows: TGTGCCATCAGCGCCCATGATAAGGCGGACGGCTACGAGCAGTACTTC. Translation: CAISAHDKADGYEQYF.